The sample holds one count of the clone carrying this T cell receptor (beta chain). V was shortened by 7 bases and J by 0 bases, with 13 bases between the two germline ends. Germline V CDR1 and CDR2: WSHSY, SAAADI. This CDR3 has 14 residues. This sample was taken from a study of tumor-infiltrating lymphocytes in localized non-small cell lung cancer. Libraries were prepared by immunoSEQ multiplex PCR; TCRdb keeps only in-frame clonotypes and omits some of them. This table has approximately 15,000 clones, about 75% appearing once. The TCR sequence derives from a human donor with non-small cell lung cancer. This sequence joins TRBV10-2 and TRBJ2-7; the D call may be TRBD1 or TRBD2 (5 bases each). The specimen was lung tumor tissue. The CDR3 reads CASMKGTDSYEQYF. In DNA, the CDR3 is TGCGCCAGCATGAAAGGGACGGACTCCTACGAGCAGTACTTC.